This TCR beta chain was captured by sequencing in a study of cytomegalovirus exposure and HLA in healthy donors (dated 2017 in TCRdb). In the study overall: According to an earlier analysis of 550 to 700 of the donors, about 179 million T cells yielded roughly 110 million unique TCR beta sequences and approximately 300 Gb of sequence data. Using immunosequencing, the study profiled T cell repertoires from 666 subjects and related those repertoires to cytomegalovirus serostatus. Among the roughly 400 genotyped donors, approximately 82% belonged to the genetic ancestry cluster associated with self-reported Caucasian donors. All discovery cohort repertoires had been generated on a single sequencing platform. An early release covering roughly 580 HLA-typed donors comprised approximately 300 gigabases of sequencing data and approximately 85 million unique TCR sequences. Class I and class II HLA loci were covered by the typing at four-digit resolution. To predict cytomegalovirus infection status, the study combined high-throughput TCR immunosequencing, statistical association of individual TCRs with disease status, and machine learning. In a later genetic analysis, genome-wide SNP genotypes for 398 of the 666 donors were used, and that subset was treated as a discovery cohort. A later analysis re-examined previously published TCR beta repertoires from just over 650 donors and added high-resolution HLA genotyping to investigate patterns of TCR occurrence. The number of typed donors differed by locus: about 629-630 for A, B, C, DRB1 and DQB1; some 540 for DQA1; 600 to 610 for DPA1; and roughly 490 for DPB1. To decide whether each TCR beta V gene segment behaved as functional or pseudogenic, an earlier analysis of some 540 of the donors relied on high-throughput TCR beta sequencing. Roughly five DR-DQ haplotypes were treated as single units for association and clustering because of strong linkage in the cohort. Among around 400 genotyped donors of the cohort, an average of approximately 220,000 unique TCR beta nucleotide sequences was sequenced per donor, of which 15% to 20% were non-productive. Donor age, sex, ethnicity and CMV serostatus were collected together with the repertoire data. The study aimed to test whether signatures of past pathogen exposure could be identified by cataloging public T cell receptors. Along with the approximately 670-subject first cohort, a separate validation cohort of roughly 110 different subjects was used. In the later analysis, no new phenotypic data were used to find candidate immune exposures; instead, reliance was placed on TCR beta sequences and their occurrence across donors.

What the research found in general, with its limitations: According to a later analysis, TCR association rates differed among HLA loci, with DRB1 alleles showing the most associated TCRs and HLA-C alleles showing the fewest. The sequencing pipeline was judged likely to have produced a cluster of highly shared sequence variants as a technical artifact. Assigning TCR associations to individual alleles was difficult when HLA alleles, especially DR and DQ, strongly co-occurred. Most CMV-associated TCR beta chains appeared to be HLA-restricted in a later analysis, and the HLA associations seemed to be driven largely by CMV exposure. Only TCR beta chains were sequenced in this cohort, and the absence of alpha or paired-chain data limited detectable features. According to the authors, the approach could potentially be generalized to other disease states and immunological phenotypes. In a later genetic analysis, fewer N-insertions in productive TCRs were reported among donors in an Asian-associated ancestry cluster than the approximately 670-donor mean. Presence/absence analyses assumed roughly uniform sequencing depth across donors, an assumption that may not hold. Three of the identified cytomegalovirus-associated TCR beta chains were confirmed in vitro to be specific for cytomegalovirus antigens. A later genetic analysis associated a missense DCLRE1C variant with V-gene and J-gene trimming of TCR beta chains, and an independent cohort replicated the association. In a later analysis, HLA-associated TCR beta chains were found to be more clonally expanded and to have lower generation probabilities than equally common non-associated chains. In both the original and validation cohorts, the classifier was reported to diagnose cytomegalovirus status with high specificity and sensitivity. Correlated functional status among segregating V segments might reflect linkage disequilibrium, but an unknown experimental factor could not be ruled out. Because counts were too low, around 17 rarely observed V segments, including chromosome 9 orphons, were left out of the earlier analysis of a few hundred of the donors. Because HLA typing was unavailable for some donors at each locus, only the typed subset was used in association tests. An earlier analysis of 450 to 750 of the donors showed that most TCR beta V segments appeared in productive rearrangements either about 87% or about 30% of the time, which broadly matched IMGT annotations. The study gave a list of 150 to 200 TCR beta chains associated with cytomegalovirus. In a later analysis, several top co-occurrence clusters were reported to appear linked to parvovirus B19, influenza, CMV and Epstein-Barr virus. A further reported finding was that TCR beta sequences accurately predicted the HLA-A and HLA-B alleles for most subjects in the first cohort. Immune exposure information for the cohort was limited to CMV serostatus. Across donors, most TCR sequences were observed very rarely, whereas some public TCRs were present in many individuals. A later analysis associated 16,951 TCR beta sequences with specific HLA alleles at a false discovery rate of 0.05.

There are a few counts of this clone. The clone's antigen remains unknown. One end of the junction is discordant with germline, which a read error may explain. The method was the immunoSEQ multiplex PCR assay. A mixture of 60 forward primers for TCR Vbeta segments and 13 reverse primers for TCR Jbeta segments was used in the multiplex PCR. Amplification of the CDR3 region of rearranged TCR beta genes was performed with a multiplex PCR assay on genomic DNA. Amplified TCR beta libraries were sequenced as 87-base-pair reads on the Illumina HiSeq System. On the authors' methods: Across the 640 or so repertoires, a later analysis counted 60 million to 90 million unique TCR beta chains, roughly 11 million of which were shared by at least two donors. Raw reads were error-corrected and collapsed into unique sequences by a nearest-neighbor algorithm in which closely related sequences were merged to remove PCR and sequencing errors. Alignment of CDR3 sequences to IMGT reference sequences was used to assign V, D and J gene segments. For a sequence to be retained, a match of at least six nucleotides to both a V gene segment and a J gene segment was required. A rearrangement was called productive if the CDR3 had no stop codons and remained in frame with V and J, and every other rearrangement was called non-productive. CDR3 was defined by IMGT convention, running from the second conserved V-encoded cysteine to the conserved J-encoded phenylalanine. Sequences without an unambiguous match to a single V gene segment were excluded from the earlier analysis of approximately 560 of the donors. In an earlier analysis of roughly 500 of the donors, V segments were called functional above 56.7% productive rearrangements and were called segregating when the between-donor standard deviation exceeded 5%. A statistical classification framework was built to diagnose cytomegalovirus status from the catalog of TCR beta chain sequences. V and J gene assignment, in a later analysis, came from comparing TCR nucleotide sequences with IMGT/GENE-DB human TR gene sequences. The TCRdist pipeline was used in a later analysis to assign CDR3 sequences and most-parsimonious VDJ recombination scenarios. In a later analysis, every TCR beta chain was defined by the combination of its CDR3 amino acid sequence and its V-gene family, and reads without a unique V-gene family were dropped. To address suspected cross-contamination and a sequencing artifact, a later analysis removed a few hundred highly shared, low-generation-probability nucleotide sequences. For each public chain, a later analysis derived a clonal expansion index from normalized ranks of inferred template counts within each repertoire. Generation probabilities in a later analysis came from a VDJ recombination model fitted to out-of-frame rearrangements, and those results were checked against IGoR. In a later analysis, hypergeometric tests were used to score TCR-TCR, TCR-HLA and TCR-CMV co-occurrence, with a repertoire-size bias correction applied to TCR pairs. False discovery rates were estimated in a later analysis by permuting HLA or CMV assignments 20 times. In a later analysis, co-occurring TCRs were grouped using DBSCAN, and TCRdist sequence similarity was added for clustering within HLA-allele-positive subsets. Co-occurrence clustering excluded repertoires with fewer than 30,000 or more than 120,000 public chains, plus five with anomalous nucleotide sharing. TCRdb retrieved this table from immuneACCESS and kept in-frame rearrangements only. Not all clones are present; in checked studies, unresolved V genes account for under half, and no reason is known for the remainder. V and J calls and clone size are those listed in that table; D and trimming were worked out from the DNA. Recorded for this sample are 80,000 to 100,000 clones; approximately 71% of them occurred a single time. The ten largest clones take up roughly 15% of the sample.

In total, 600 or so healthy bone marrow donors made up the cohort. All cohort members were sampled while nominally healthy, although unrecorded immune exposures were likely present. The donor tested CMV seropositive and was one of the 289 seropositive cohort members. A peripheral blood sample was collected from each donor, and TCR beta sequencing was performed on peripheral blood mononuclear cells. The Qiagen DNeasy Blood Extraction Kit was used to extract genomic DNA from the blood cell samples. What was sequenced was PBMCs. The receptor's source is a woman younger than 30 in good health and CMV-seropositive.

The nucleotides are TGCGCCACCAGCCCAGGATTCGGCGGAAACACCATATATTTT. Protein translation: CATSPGFGGNTIYF. The rearrangement joined TRBV5-1 to TRBJ1-3; the D gene cannot be resolved reliably. From cysteine to phenylalanine, the CDR3 is 14 amino acids long. The DNA shown is the 42-base CDR3, in frame from base 1. In the germline V gene, CDR1 corresponds to SGHRS and CDR2 to YFSETQ.